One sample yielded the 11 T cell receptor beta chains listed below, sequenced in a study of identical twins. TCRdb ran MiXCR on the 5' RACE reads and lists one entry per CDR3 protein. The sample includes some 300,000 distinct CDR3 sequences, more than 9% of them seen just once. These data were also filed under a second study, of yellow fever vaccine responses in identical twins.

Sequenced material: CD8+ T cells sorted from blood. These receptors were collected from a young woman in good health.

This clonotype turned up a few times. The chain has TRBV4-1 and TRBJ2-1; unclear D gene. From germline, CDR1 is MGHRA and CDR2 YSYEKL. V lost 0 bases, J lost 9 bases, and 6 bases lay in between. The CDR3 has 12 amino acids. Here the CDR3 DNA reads TGCGCCAGCAGCCAAGAGATGGGTGAGCAGTTCTTC. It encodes CASSQEMGEQFF.

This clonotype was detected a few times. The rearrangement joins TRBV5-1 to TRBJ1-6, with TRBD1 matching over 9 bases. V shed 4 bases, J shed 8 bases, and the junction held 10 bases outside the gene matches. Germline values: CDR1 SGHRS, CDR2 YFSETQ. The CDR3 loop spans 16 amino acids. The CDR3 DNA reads TGCGCCAGCAGCAGAATAACAGGGGGCGAGGATTCACCCCTCCACTTT. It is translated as CASSRITGGEDSPLHF.

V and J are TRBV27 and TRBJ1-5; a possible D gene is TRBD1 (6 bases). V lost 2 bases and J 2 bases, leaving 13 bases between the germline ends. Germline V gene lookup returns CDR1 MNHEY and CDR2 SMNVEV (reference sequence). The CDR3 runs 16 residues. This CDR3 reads CASSLAGRGGNQPQHF. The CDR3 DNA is TGTGCCAGCAGTTTAGCGGGCAGGGGTGGCAATCAGCCCCAGCATTTT.

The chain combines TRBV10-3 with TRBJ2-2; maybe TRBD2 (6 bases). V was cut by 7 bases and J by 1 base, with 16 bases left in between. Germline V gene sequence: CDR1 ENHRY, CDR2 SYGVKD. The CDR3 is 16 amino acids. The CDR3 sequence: CAIMILTGENTGELFF. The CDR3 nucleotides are TGTGCCATCATGATCCTAACGGGGGAGAACACCGGGGAGCTGTTTTTT.

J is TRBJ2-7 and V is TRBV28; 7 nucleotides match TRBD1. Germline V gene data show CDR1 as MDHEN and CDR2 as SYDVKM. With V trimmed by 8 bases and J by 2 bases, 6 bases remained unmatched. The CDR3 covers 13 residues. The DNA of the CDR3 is TGTGCCAGCGGAACAGGGGCCACCTACGAGCAGTACTTC. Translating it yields CASGTGATYEQYF.

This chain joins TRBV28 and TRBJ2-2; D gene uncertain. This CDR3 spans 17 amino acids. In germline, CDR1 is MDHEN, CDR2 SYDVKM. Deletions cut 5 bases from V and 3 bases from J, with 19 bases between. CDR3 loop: CASSGFFGQEYTGELFF. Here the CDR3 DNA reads TGTGCCAGCAGTGGGTTCTTCGGGCAGGAGTACACCGGGGAGCTGTTTTTT.

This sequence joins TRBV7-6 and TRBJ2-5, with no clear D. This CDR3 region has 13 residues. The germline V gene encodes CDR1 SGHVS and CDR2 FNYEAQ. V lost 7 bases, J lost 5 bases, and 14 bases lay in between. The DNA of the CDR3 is TGTGCCAGCACCATCAATTTGGGTGAGACCCAGTACTTC. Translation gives CASTINLGETQYF.

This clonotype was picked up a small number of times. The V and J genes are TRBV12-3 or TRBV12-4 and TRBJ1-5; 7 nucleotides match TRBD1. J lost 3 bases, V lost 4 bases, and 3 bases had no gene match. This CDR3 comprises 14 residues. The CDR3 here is CASSWDRSNQPQHF. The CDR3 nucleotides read TGTGCCAGCAGTTGGGACAGATCCAATCAGCCCCAGCATTTT.

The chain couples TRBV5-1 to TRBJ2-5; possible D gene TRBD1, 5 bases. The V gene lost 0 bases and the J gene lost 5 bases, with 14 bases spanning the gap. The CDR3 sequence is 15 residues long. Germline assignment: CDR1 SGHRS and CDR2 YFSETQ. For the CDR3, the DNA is TGCGCCAGCAGCTTGGTGCTTGGGGCTGGGGAGACCCAGTACTTC. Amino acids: CASSLVLGAGETQYF.

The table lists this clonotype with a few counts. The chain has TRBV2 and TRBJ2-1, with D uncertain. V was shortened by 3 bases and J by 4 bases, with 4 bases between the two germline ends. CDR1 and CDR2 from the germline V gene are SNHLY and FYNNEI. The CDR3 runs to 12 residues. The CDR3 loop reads CASSDKYNEQFF. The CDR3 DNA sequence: TGTGCCAGCAGTGATAAGTACAATGAGCAGTTCTTC.

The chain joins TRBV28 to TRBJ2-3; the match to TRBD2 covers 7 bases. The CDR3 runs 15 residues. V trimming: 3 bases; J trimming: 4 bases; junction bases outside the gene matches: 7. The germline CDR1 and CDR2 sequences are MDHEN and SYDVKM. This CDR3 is CASSLYWGRADTQYF. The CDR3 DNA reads TGTGCCAGCAGTTTGTATTGGGGGAGGGCAGATACGCAGTATTTT.